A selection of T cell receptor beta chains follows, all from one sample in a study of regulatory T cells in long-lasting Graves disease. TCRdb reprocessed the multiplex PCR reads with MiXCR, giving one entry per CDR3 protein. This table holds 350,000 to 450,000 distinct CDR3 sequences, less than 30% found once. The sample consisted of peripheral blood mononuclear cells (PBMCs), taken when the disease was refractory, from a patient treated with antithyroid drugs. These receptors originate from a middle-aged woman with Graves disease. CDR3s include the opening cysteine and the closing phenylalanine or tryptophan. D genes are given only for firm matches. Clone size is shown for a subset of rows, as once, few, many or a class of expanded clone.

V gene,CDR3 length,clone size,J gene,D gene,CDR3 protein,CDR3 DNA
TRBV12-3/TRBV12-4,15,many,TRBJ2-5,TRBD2,CASKGSGRKGETQYF,TGTGCCAGCAAAGGTAGCGGGAGAAAGGGAGAGACCCAGTACTTC
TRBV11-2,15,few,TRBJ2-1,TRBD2,CASSSGMSSYNEQFF,TGTGCCAGCAGTAGCGGGATGAGCTCCTACAATGAGCAGTTCTTC
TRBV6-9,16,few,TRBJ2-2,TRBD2,CASSYSKLAGAGELFF,TGTGCCAGCAGTTACTCGAAGCTAGCGGGAGCCGGGGAGCTGTTTTTT
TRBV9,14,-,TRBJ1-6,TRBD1,CASSASDRGSPLHF,TGTGCCAGCAGCGCGTCGGACAGGGGGTCCCCCCTCCACTTT
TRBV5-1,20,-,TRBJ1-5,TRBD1,CASSLGTGGNREGGNQPQHF,TGCGCCAGCAGCTTAGGGACAGGGGGTAATCGTGAAGGTGGCAATCAGCCCCAGCATTTT
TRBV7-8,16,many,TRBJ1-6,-,CASSLDRWRGNSPLHF,TGTGCCAGCAGCTTAGACCGATGGAGGGGAAACTCACCCCTCCACTTT
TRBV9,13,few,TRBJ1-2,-,CASSVGANYGYTF,TGTGCCAGCAGCGTAGGGGCTAACTATGGCTACACCTTC
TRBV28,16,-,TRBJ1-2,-,CASSWSPPTENYGYTF,TGTGCCAGCAGTTGGTCACCCCCGACCGAGAACTATGGCTACACCTTC
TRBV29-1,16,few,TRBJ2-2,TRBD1,CSVDSRGRGITGELFF,TGCAGCGTTGATTCCAGGGGGCGAGGAATTACCGGGGAGCTGTTTTTT
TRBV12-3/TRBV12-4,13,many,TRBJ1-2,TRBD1,CASKGQGFYGYTF,TGTGCCAGCAAGGGACAGGGTTTCTATGGCTACACCTTC
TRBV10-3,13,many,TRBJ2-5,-,CAIRSGTQETQYF,TGTGCCATCAGATCCGGGACACAAGAGACCCAGTACTTC
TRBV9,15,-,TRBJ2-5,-,CASSATLGQQETQYF,TGTGCCAGCAGCGCCACCCTAGGACAGCAAGAGACCCAGTACTTC
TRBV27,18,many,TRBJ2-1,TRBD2,CASSLRASGRPYPNEQFF,TGTGCCAGCAGTTTAAGGGCTAGCGGGAGGCCATACCCCAATGAGCAGTTCTTC
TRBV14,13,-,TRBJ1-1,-,CASSGELDTEAFF,TGTGCCAGCAGCGGGGAATTGGACACTGAAGCTTTCTTT
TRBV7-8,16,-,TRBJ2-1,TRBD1,CASSLRAGGRYNEQFF,TGTGCCAGCAGCTTAAGGGCAGGGGGCCGGTACAATGAGCAGTTCTTC
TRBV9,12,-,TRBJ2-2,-,CASSRYDGELFF,TGTGCCAGCAGCCGGTATGACGGGGAGCTGTTTTTT
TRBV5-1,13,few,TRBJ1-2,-,CASSLARREGYTF,TGCGCCAGCAGCTTGGCCCGCAGGGAAGGATACACCTTC
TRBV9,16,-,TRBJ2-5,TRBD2,CASSVGLAGDGETQYF,TGTGCCAGCAGCGTCGGACTAGCGGGAGATGGTGAGACCCAGTACTTC
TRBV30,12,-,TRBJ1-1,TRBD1,CAWSNRGTEAFF,TGTGCCTGGAGTAACAGGGGCACTGAAGCTTTCTTT
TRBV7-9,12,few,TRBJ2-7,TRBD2,CASTTGGNEQYF,TGTGCCAGTACCACGGGAGGGAACGAGCAGTACTTC
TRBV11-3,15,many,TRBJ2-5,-,CASSLGQTSQETQYF,TGTGCCAGCAGCCTAGGACAGACGTCCCAAGAGACCCAGTACTTC
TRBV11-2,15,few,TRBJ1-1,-,CASSLVGHMNTEAFF,TGTGCCAGCAGCTTAGTTGGACATATGAACACTGAAGCTTTCTTT
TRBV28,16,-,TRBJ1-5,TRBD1,CASSSRTGLGNQPQHF,TGTGCCAGCAGTTCACGGACAGGGTTGGGCAATCAGCCCCAGCATTTT
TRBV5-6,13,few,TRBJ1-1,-,CASGNYMNTEAFF,TGTGCCAGCGGTAATTACATGAACACTGAAGCTTTCTTT
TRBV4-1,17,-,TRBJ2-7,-,CASSQGGLASISYEQYF,TGCGCCAGCAGCCAAGGGGGCCTAGCGAGCATCTCCTACGAGCAGTACTTC
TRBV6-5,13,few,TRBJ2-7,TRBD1,CASSYTTGTEQYF,TGTGCCAGCAGTTACACGACAGGGACCGAGCAGTACTTC
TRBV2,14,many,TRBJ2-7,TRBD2,CASSALAGDYEQYF,TGTGCCAGCAGTGCCCTAGCGGGAGACTACGAGCAGTACTTC
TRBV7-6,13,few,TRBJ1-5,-,CASSFQRGQPQHF,TGTGCCAGCAGCTTCCAGAGGGGGCAGCCCCAGCATTTT
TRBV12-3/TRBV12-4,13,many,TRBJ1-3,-,CASSPSSGNTIYF,TGTGCCAGCAGCCCTTCCTCTGGAAACACCATATATTTT
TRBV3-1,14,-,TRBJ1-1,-,CASRGGPGSTEAFF,TGTGCCAGCAGGGGGGGACCGGGGAGCACTGAAGCTTTCTTT
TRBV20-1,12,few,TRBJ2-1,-,CSARPSSDEQFF,TGCAGTGCTAGACCTAGCAGCGATGAGCAGTTCTTC
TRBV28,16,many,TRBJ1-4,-,CASTPRGGGRGEKLFF,TGTGCCAGCACCCCCCGGGGCGGAGGGCGCGGTGAAAAACTGTTTTTT
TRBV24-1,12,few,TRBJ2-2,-,CATSDFAGELFF,TGTGCCACCAGTGATTTCGCCGGGGAGCTGTTTTTT
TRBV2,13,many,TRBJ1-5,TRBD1,CASSGGTNQPQHF,TGTGCCAGCTCAGGGGGCACCAATCAGCCCCAGCATTTT
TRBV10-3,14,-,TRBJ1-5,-,CAISDEGSGQPQHF,TGTGCCATCAGTGATGAAGGTTCTGGTCAGCCCCAGCATTTT
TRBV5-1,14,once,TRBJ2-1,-,CASSFLAVYNEQFF,TGCGCCAGCAGCTTTCTAGCTGTTTACAATGAGCAGTTCTTC
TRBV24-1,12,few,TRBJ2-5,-,CATSDNKETQYF,TGTGCCACCAGTGACAATAAAGAGACCCAGTACTTC
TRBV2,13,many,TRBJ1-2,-,CASRRGEKHGYTF,TGTGCCAGCCGACGGGGAGAAAAGCATGGCTACACCTTC
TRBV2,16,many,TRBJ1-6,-,CASSEGRGGGISPLHF,TGTGCCAGCAGTGAAGGGAGGGGAGGGGGGATTTCACCCCTCCACTTT
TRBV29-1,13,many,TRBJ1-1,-,CSVGDGSNTEAFF,TGCAGCGTAGGGGACGGGTCGAACACTGAAGCTTTCTTT
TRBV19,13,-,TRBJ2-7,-,CASSMGQSYEQYF,TGTGCCAGTAGTATGGGGCAATCCTACGAGCAGTACTTC
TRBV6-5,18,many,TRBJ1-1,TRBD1,CASSYPPGQGGMNTEAFF,TGTGCCAGCAGTTACCCGCCCGGACAGGGGGGAATGAACACTGAAGCTTTCTTT
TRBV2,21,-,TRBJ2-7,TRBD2,CASSAVINRAIAGGISYEQYF,TGTGCCAGCAGTGCGGTGATTAACAGGGCGATAGCGGGAGGGATCTCCTACGAGCAGTACTTC
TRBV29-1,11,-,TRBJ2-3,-,CSVTVTDTQYF,TGCAGCGTGACCGTCACAGATACGCAGTATTTT
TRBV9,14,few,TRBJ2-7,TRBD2,CASSVGLAEYEQYF,TGTGCCAGCAGCGTAGGGCTAGCGGAGTACGAGCAGTACTTC
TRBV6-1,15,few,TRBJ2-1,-,CASSPTTVHHNEQFF,TGTGCCAGCAGCCCGACGACCGTTCACCACAATGAGCAGTTCTTC
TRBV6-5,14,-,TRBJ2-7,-,CASSYVGLNYEQYF,TGTGCCAGCAGTTACGTCGGACTCAACTACGAGCAGTACTTC
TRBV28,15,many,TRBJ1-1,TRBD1,CASSFPGQGGTEAFF,TGTGCCAGCAGCTTTCCGGGACAGGGAGGGACTGAAGCTTTCTTT
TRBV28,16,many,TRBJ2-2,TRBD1,CASSLLGGQNTGELFF,TGTGCCAGCAGTTTATTAGGGGGCCAGAACACCGGGGAGCTGTTTTTT
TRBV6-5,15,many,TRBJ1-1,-,CASSYSIRMNTEAFF,TGTGCCAGCAGTTACTCTATTAGGATGAACACTGAAGCTTTCTTT
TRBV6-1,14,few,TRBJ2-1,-,CASSDENRGNEQFF,TGTGCCAGCAGTGACGAAAACAGAGGCAATGAGCAGTTCTTC
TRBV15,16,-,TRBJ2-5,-,CATSRELDRRWKTQYF,TGTGCCACCAGCAGAGAACTAGACAGGAGGTGGAAGACCCAGTACTTC
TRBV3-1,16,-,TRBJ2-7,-,CASSPLGGRQTYEQYF,TGTGCCAGCAGCCCCCTGGGCGGGCGACAGACCTACGAGCAGTACTTC
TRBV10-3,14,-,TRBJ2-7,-,CAISGTPDSYEQYF,TGTGCCATCAGTGGGACTCCAGACTCCTACGAGCAGTACTTC
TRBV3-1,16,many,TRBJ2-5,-,CASSLLDTIPGETQYF,TGTGCCAGCAGCCTCCTGGACACCATCCCGGGAGAGACCCAGTACTTC
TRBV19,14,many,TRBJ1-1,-,CASSRGRGDTEAFF,TGTGCCAGTAGTAGGGGGCGCGGTGACACTGAAGCTTTCTTT
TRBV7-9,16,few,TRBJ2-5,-,CASSPPGGGGGETQYF,TGTGCCAGCAGCCCTCCGGGTGGAGGGGGCGGGGAGACCCAGTACTTC
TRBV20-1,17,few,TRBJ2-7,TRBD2,CSASSALAGGPLYEQYF,TGCAGTGCTAGCAGCGCACTAGCGGGAGGCCCCCTCTACGAGCAGTACTTC
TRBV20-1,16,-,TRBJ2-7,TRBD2,CSARRRKREAKEGEYF,TGCAGTGCTAGAAGACGTAAGCGGGAGGCGAAGGAAGGGGAGTACTTC